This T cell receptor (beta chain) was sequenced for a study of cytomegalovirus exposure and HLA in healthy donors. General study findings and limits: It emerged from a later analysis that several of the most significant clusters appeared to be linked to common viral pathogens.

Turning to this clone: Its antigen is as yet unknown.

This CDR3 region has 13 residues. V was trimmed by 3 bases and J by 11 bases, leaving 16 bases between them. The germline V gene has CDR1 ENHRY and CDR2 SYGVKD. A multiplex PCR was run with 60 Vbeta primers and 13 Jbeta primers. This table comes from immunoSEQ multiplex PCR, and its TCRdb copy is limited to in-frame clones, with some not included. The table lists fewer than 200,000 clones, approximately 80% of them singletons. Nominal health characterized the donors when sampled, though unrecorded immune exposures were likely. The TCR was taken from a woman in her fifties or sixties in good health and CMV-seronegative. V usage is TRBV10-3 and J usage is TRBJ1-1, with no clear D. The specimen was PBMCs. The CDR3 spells CAISEHQVGSAFF. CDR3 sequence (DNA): TGTGCCATCAGTGAACACCAGGTGGGTTCGGCTTTCTTT.